This paragraph covers one T cell receptor (beta chain) sequence. This sample is drawn from a study of cytomegalovirus exposure and HLA in healthy donors. V trimming: 6 bases; J trimming: 10 bases; junction bases outside the gene matches: 6. CDR3 length: 12 residues. Per germline, CDR1 MDHEN and CDR2 SYDVKM. This PCR relied on a set of 60 Vbeta primers and 13 Jbeta primers. Here immunoSEQ multiplex PCR was the method, and the copy in TCRdb shows in-frame clones only, minus some. The sample records some 120,000 clones, more than 80% being singletons. The sample comprised PBMCs. This receptor was obtained from a male donor in good health and CMV-seronegative. The rearrangement joins TRBV28 to TRBJ2-1, with 7 bases lining up with TRBD1. The CDR3 region has the DNA TGTGCCAGCAGACAACCGGGACAGGAGCAGTTCTTC. This gives the protein CASRQPGQEQFF.